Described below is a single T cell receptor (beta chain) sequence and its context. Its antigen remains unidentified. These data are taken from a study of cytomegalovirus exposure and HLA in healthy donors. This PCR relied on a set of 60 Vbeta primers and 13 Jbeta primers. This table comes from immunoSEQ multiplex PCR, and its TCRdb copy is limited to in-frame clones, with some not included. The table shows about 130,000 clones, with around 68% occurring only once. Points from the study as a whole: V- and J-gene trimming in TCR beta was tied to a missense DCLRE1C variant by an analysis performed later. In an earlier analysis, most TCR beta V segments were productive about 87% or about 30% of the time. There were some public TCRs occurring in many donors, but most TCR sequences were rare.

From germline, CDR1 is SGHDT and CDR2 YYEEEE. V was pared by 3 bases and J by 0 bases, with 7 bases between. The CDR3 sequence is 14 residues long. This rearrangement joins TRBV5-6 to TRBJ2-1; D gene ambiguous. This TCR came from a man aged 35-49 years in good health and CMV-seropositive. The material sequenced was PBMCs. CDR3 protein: CASSSWSSYNEQFF. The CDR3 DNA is TGTGCCAGCAGCTCGTGGAGCTCCTACAATGAGCAGTTCTTC.